The 8 T cell receptor beta chains below come from one sample, sequenced in a study of T cells in Graves' hyperthyroidism and ophthalmopathy. The TCR beta CDR3 regions underwent amplification using RNA transcripts as the source. A set of HTBI primers served as the primers for a first-round RT-PCR of the TCR CDR3. TCRdb reprocessed the multiplex PCR reads with MiXCR, giving one entry per CDR3 protein. The sample carries over 200,000 distinct CDR3 sequences, more than 14% recorded once. The sample taken for sequencing was blood. The receptors were gathered from a middle-aged woman with Graves' hyperthyroidism that later progressed to Graves' ophthalmopathy.

This clonotype was seen many times. The rearrangement links TRBV14 to TRBJ2-1, with 7 bases lining up with TRBD2. CDR3 length equals 17 residues. The germline V gene encodes CDR1 SGHDN and CDR2 FVKESK. V lost 6 bases, J lost 2 bases, and 13 bases stayed unmatched. The CDR3 is CASRPTVAGDPYNEQFF. CDR3 nucleotide sequence: TGTGCCAGCAGACCCACGGTTGCGGGAGACCCCTACAATGAGCAGTTCTTC.

In this sample, this clonotype turned up many times. The CDR3 DNA reads as TGTGCCAGCAGTTCCTCCGGAGGTAGCGGGTACTACAATGAGCAGTTCTTC. The encoded protein is CASSSSGGSGYYNEQFF. The V gene is TRBV27, the J gene TRBJ2-1, with 7 bases lining up with TRBD2. V was pared by 4 bases and J by 3 bases, with 12 bases of the junction left unmatched. CDR1 and CDR2 (germline): MNHEY, SMNVEV (reference sequence). This CDR3 has 17 residues.

This clonotype was detected ten times or more. This sequence joins TRBV11-2 and TRBJ2-1, with 9 bases lining up with TRBD2. This CDR3 is 17 amino acids long. The V gene end was trimmed by 3 bases and the J gene end by 6 bases; junction bases not matched to a gene: 12. Germline loops: CDR1 SGHAT, CDR2 FQNNGV. The CDR3 loop is CASSLARSSGKLNEQFF. The CDR3 DNA reads as TGTGCCAGCAGCTTGGCGCGATCTAGCGGGAAACTCAATGAGCAGTTCTTC.

This clonotype was seen repeatedly, ten times or more. This chain joins TRBV20-1 and TRBJ1-1; the D is unclear. CDR1 and CDR2 from the germline V gene are DFQATT and SNEGSKA (reference sequence). V was pared by 3 bases and J by 0 bases, with 11 bases between. The CDR3 covers 14 residues. The CDR3 coding sequence is TGCAGTGCTAGGGGTCAAAGGTTGAACACTGAAGCTTTCTTT. This sequence encodes CSARGQRLNTEAFF.

This clonotype was observed at least ten times. The chain recombines TRBV5-8 with TRBJ2-7; weak D call: TRBD2 (5 bases). V was cut by 4 bases and J by 3 bases, with 14 bases left in between. Per the germline V gene, CDR1 is SGHTS and CDR2 is YDEGEE. The CDR3 is 14 amino acids. CDR3 DNA sequence: TGTGCCAGCAGCCGCCCCGGGGTTTACTACGAGCAGTACTTC. Protein sequence: CASSRPGVYYEQYF.

This clonotype was detected ten times or more. V gene TRBV10-3 combines with J gene TRBJ2-2, with D hard to call. V was cut by 2 bases and J by 5 bases, with 12 bases left in between. Germline V gene lookup returns CDR1 ENHRY and CDR2 SYGVKD. CDR3 length: 15 amino acids. In DNA, the CDR3 is TGTGCCATCAGTGAGCCTTCGGATGCAACCGGGGAGCTGTTTTTT. Translating gives CAISEPSDATGELFF.

The sample holds many counts of this clonotype. V gene TRBV7-3 combines with J gene TRBJ1-1, with unresolved D. Germline values: CDR1 SGHTA, CDR2 FQGTGA. The V gene lost 2 bases and the J gene lost 3 bases, with 7 bases spanning the gap. The length of the CDR3 is 13 residues. Here the CDR3 DNA reads TGTGCCAGCAGCTTAGATTCAGACACTGAAGCTTTCTTT. Protein product: CASSLDSDTEAFF. The variable domain in full, completed from reference TRBV7-3 and TRBJ1-1, reads GAGVSQTPSNKVTEKGKYVELRCDPISGHTALYWYRQSLGQGPEFLIYFQGTGAADDSGLPNDRFFAVRPEGSVSTLKIQRTERGDSAVYLCASSLDSDTEAFFGQGTRLTVV.

This clonotype was found many times. The chain carries TRBV20-1 and TRBJ2-7, with D unresolved. The V end lost 0 bases, the J end lost 2 bases, and 11 bases lay between the germline ends. This CDR3 contains 14 residues. Germline loops: CDR1 DFQATT, CDR2 SNEGSKA (reference sequence). The CDR3 loop is CSARDILHTYEQYF. DNA of the CDR3: TGCAGTGCTAGAGATATACTGCACACCTACGAGCAGTACTTC.